Listed here are 16 T cell receptor beta chains from one sample, sequenced in a study of cytotoxic CD8 clonotypes in ibrutinib-treated CLL. The method was immunoSEQ multiplex PCR; TCRdb's version includes in-frame clones alone and lacks a portion of them. Here the sample spans 45,000 to 70,000 clones, roughly three fifths being singletons. The sequencing here drew on PBMCs, taken after 24 months of ibrutinib treatment. These TCRs come from a human donor with chronic lymphocytic leukemia.

This clone was observed at least ten times. This chain links TRBV2 with TRBJ1-5; TRBD1 might be the D (5 bases). This CDR3 is built from 14 residues. Germline assignment: CDR1 SNHLY and CDR2 FYNNEI. V was trimmed by 4 bases and J by 6 bases, leaving 13 bases between them. CDR3 region: CASSVGGRGQPQHF. CDR3 sequence (DNA): TGTGCCAGCAGTGTAGGAGGGAGGGGTCAGCCCCAGCATTTT.

This clone appeared a single time. The rearrangement links TRBV6-1 to TRBJ1-2; TRBD1 aligns across 7 bases. This CDR3 spans 15 amino acids. The V and J ends lost 1 base and 1 base, in that order; junction bases with no gene match: 3. Germline CDR1 is MNHNS and CDR2 is SASEGT. In DNA, the CDR3 is TGTGCCAGCAGTGAAGGCTGGGACAGTAACTATGGCTACACCTTC. Translation gives CASSEGWDSNYGYTF.

Only a few counts were recorded for this clone. The gene calls are TRBV27 and TRBJ2-7; no definite D call. Per the germline V gene, CDR1 is MNHEY and CDR2 is SMNVEV (reference sequence). Trimming removed 6 bases from V and 2 bases from J, with 14 bases in between. This CDR3 is 14 amino acids long. This CDR3 reads CASRGSPPTYEQYV. CDR3 coding DNA: TGTGCCAGCAGGGGCAGTCCCCCTACCTACGAGCAGTACGTC.

This clone was detected a few times. The chain combines TRBV5-1 with TRBJ1-6; possibly TRBD1 for D (5 bases). The germline CDR1 and CDR2 sequences are SGHRS and YFSETQ. CDR3 length: 13 residues. The V end was cut by 9 bases, the J end by 7 bases, with 14 bases between. This CDR3 is CATSRDLNSPLHF. The CDR3 bases are TGCGCCACGAGCAGGGACCTGAATTCACCCCTCCACTTT.

The chain couples TRBV19 to TRBJ1-2; possibly TRBD1 for D (5 bases). Germline CDR1 reads LNHDA; CDR2 reads SQIVND (reference sequence). Trimming took 7 bases from V and 4 from J, leaving 13 bases between them. The CDR3 has 13 residues. The CDR3 sequence is CASNRDGGYGYTF. DNA of the CDR3: TGTGCCAGTAATAGGGACGGTGGCTATGGCTACACCTTC.

The rearrangement joins TRBV10-3 to TRBJ2-3; 8 nucleotides align to TRBD2. V was clipped by 11 bases and J by 4 bases; unmatched bases: 14. This CDR3 spans 15 amino acids. Germline loops: CDR1 ENHRY, CDR2 SYGVKD. CDR3 sequence reads: CAAADSGSLADTQYF. Here the CDR3 DNA reads TGTGCCGCCGCGGACAGCGGGAGTCTTGCAGATACGCAGTATTTT.

V and J are TRBV5-4 and TRBJ2-7; tentatively, D is TRBD1 (7 bases). The CDR3 is 16 amino acids. V was cut by 0 bases and J by 1 base, with 14 bases left in between. Germline loops: CDR1 SGHNT, CDR2 YYREEE (reference sequence). The CDR3 sequence: CASSLGLTGRSYEQYF. CDR3 sequence (DNA): TGTGCCAGCAGCTTGGGATTGACAGGGAGGTCCTACGAGCAGTACTTC.

The chain recombines TRBV6-6 with TRBJ2-7; TRBD1 is a possible D gene (6 bases). The germline gives CDR1 MNHNY, CDR2 SVGAGI (reference sequence). The CDR3 spans 14 residues. V dropped 7 bases and J dropped 0 bases, with 13 bases sitting between them. The DNA for the CDR3 is TGTGCCAGCAAGAGGACAGCTCTCTCCTACGAGCAGTACTTC. This sequence encodes CASKRTALSYEQYF.

This sequence joins TRBV4-2 and TRBJ2-2; the match to TRBD2 covers 9 bases. With V trimmed by 1 base and J by 0 bases, 3 bases remained unmatched. There are 17 residues in the CDR3. Germline values: CDR1 LGHNA, CDR2 YNFKEQ. The CDR3 DNA sequence: TGTGCCAGCAGCCAAGGGACTAGCGTCGCGAACACCGGGGAGCTGTTTTTT. Amino acid sequence: CASSQGTSVANTGELFF.

The table lists this clone with a few counts. V gene TRBV5-1 combines with J gene TRBJ1-2, with D maybe TRBD1 (6 bases). V lost 0 bases, J lost 3 bases, and 15 bases lay in between. Germline-derived CDR1 and CDR2 are SGHRS and YFSETQ. The CDR3 covers 16 residues. The CDR3 nucleotides read TGCGCCAGCAGCTTGGCAGGGGATAAGAAGGACTATGGCTACACCTTC. It yields the protein CASSLAGDKKDYGYTF.

This clone was recorded many times. This sequence joins TRBV2 and TRBJ2-7, with D perhaps TRBD1 (5 bases). This CDR3 is 12 amino acids long. In germline, CDR1 is SNHLY, CDR2 FYNNEI. V lost 5 bases, J lost 9 bases, and 14 bases lay in between. CDR3 residues: CASSLSPGLQYF. The DNA of the CDR3 is TGTGCCAGCAGTTTAAGCCCAGGGTTGCAGTACTTC.

V usage is TRBV28 and J usage is TRBJ1-4, with unresolved D. Trimming left V 3 bases short and J 13 bases short, with 9 bases between. Germline V CDR1 and CDR2: MDHEN, SYDVKM. This CDR3 is built from 11 residues. Here the CDR3 reads CASSFFRRLFF. As DNA, the CDR3 is TGTGCCAGCAGTTTCTTTCGTCGACTGTTTTTT.

This clone came up once. V usage is TRBV18 and J usage is TRBJ1-2; 10 bases match TRBD1. Germline-derived CDR1 and CDR2 are KGHSH and LQKENI. Trimming at V came to 5 bases and at J to 6 bases, leaving 9 bases not matched to a gene. The CDR3 runs to 15 residues. In DNA, the CDR3 is TGTGCCAGCTCAACGGATCGGACAGGGGGAAATGGCTACACCTTC. This sequence encodes CASSTDRTGGNGYTF.

V is TRBV5-6 and J is TRBJ2-2; no definite D call. V was pared by 6 bases and J by 6 bases, with 12 bases between. This CDR3 has 13 residues. The germline CDR1 and CDR2 sequences are SGHDT and YYEEEE. The chain's CDR3 is CASNHYGPGELFF. As DNA, the CDR3 is TGTGCCAGCAACCACTATGGTCCCGGGGAGCTGTTTTTT.

The chain recombines TRBV28 with TRBJ1-3; 7 nucleotides line up with TRBD1. Germline V gene sequence: CDR1 MDHEN, CDR2 SYDVKM. J lost 4 bases, V lost 4 bases, and 4 bases had no gene match. The CDR3 is made up of 14 amino acids. This CDR3 reads CASSSSDRGNTIYF. For the CDR3, the DNA is TGTGCCAGCAGTTCATCGGACAGGGGAAACACCATATATTTT.

This chain uses TRBV4-2 with TRBJ1-5; 7 bases are shared with TRBD1. Germline CDR1 and CDR2: LGHNA and YNFKEQ. The CDR3 is 16 residues long. V lost 4 bases, J lost 10 bases, and 16 bases stayed unmatched. Here the CDR3 DNA reads TGTGCCAGCAGCCCCCAACCCAGGGGGGGGAGGGAACCCCAGCATTTT. It codes for CASSPQPRGGREPQHF.